The 15 T cell receptor beta chains in this list originate from one sample, sequenced in a study of cytomegalovirus exposure and HLA in healthy donors. The PCR had 60 Vbeta and 13 Jbeta primers. Assay used: immunoSEQ multiplex PCR; TCRdb lists only in-frame clones, some missing. Found here are 150,000 to 200,000 clones, around 80% of them singletons; the top ten hold about 6%. The sample comprised PBMCs. Source of these receptors: a man aged 45-65 years in good health and CMV-seropositive.

The CDR3 region has the DNA TGTGCCAGCAGCCCGCGGACTAGCAATGAGCAGTTCTTC. Its protein is CASSPRTSNEQFF. The V and J genes are TRBV11-2 and TRBJ2-1, with 7 bases matching TRBD2. Germline loops: CDR1 SGHAT, CDR2 FQNNGV. The trim removed 5 bases at V and 6 bases at J, leaving 4 bases unmatched. The CDR3 has 13 residues.

This chain uses TRBV9 with TRBJ2-5, with 9 bases that match TRBD2. Germline CDR1 reads SGDLS; CDR2 reads YYNGEE. The CDR3 totals 14 residues. The V and J ends lost 4 bases and 3 bases, in that order; junction bases with no gene match: 4. CDR3 residues: CASSLRLAEETQYF. For the CDR3, the DNA is TGTGCCAGCAGCCTCAGACTAGCGGAAGAGACCCAGTACTTC. The full variable domain, with the rest looked up from reference TRBV9 and TRBJ2-5, is DSGVTQTPKHLITATGQRVTLRCSPRSGDLSVYWYQQSLDQGLQFLIQYYNGEERAKGNILERFSAQQFPDLHSELNLSSLELGDSALYFCASSLRLAEETQYFGPGTRLLVL.

This clone was picked up a small number of times. This chain uses TRBV6-5 with TRBJ2-2; the match to TRBD1 covers 9 bases. The germline V gene encodes CDR1 MNHEY and CDR2 SVGAGI. The CDR3 contains 15 residues. V lost 4 bases and J lost 6; bases outside the gene matches: 6. The CDR3 sequence: CASSSGQGWAGELFF. DNA of the CDR3: TGTGCCAGCAGTTCTGGACAGGGGTGGGCCGGGGAGCTGTTTTTT.

This chain connects TRBV9 to TRBJ2-2; tentatively, D is TRBD2 (6 bases). Germline CDR1 reads SGDLS; CDR2 reads YYNGEE. V was trimmed by 0 bases and J by 5 bases, leaving 17 bases between them. The CDR3 spans 17 residues. The CDR3 DNA is TGTGCCAGCAGCGTAGCACCCCCGGGACGGGGGACCGGGGAGCTGTTTTTT. As protein: CASSVAPPGRGTGELFF.

This clone was counted a few times. This chain uses TRBV5-1 with TRBJ1-2; D is ambiguous. The CDR3 covers 14 residues. Between the trimmed V and J ends, which lost 0 bases and 4 bases, there was a span of 10 bases. Germline CDR1 is SGHRS and CDR2 is YFSETQ. The CDR3 is CASSLGKGGYGYTF. CDR3 DNA sequence: TGCGCCAGCAGCTTGGGGAAAGGCGGCTATGGCTACACCTTC. Combining the CDR3 with reference TRBV5-1 and TRBJ1-2 gives the whole variable domain KAGVTQTPRYLIKTRGQQVTLSCSPISGHRSVSWYQQTPGQGLQFLFEYFSETQRNKGNFPGRFSGRQFSNSRSEMNVSTLELGDSALYLCASSLGKGGYGYTFGSGTRLTVV.

CDR3 DNA: TGTGCCAGCAGCCGGGAGCGGTGGATCTACACCGGGGAGCTGTTTTTT. Residues: CASSRERWIYTGELFF. This chain joins TRBV7-8 and TRBJ2-2, with a possible D match to TRBD2 (6 bases). V was clipped by 5 bases and J by 3 bases, with 16 bases between them. This CDR3 has 16 residues. The germline V gene encodes CDR1 SGHVS and CDR2 FQNEAQ.

V and J are TRBV11-3 and TRBJ2-5; 8 bases map to TRBD1. V trimming: 1 base; J trimming: 5 bases; junction bases outside the gene matches: 3. In germline, CDR1 is SGHNT, CDR2 YENEEA. This CDR3 comprises 14 residues. The CDR3 nucleotides read TGTGCCAGCAGCTTAGGGACAGGGTGGGAGACCCAGTACTTC. It codes for CASSLGTGWETQYF. The entire variable domain, with the rest obtained from reference TRBV11-3 and TRBJ2-5, is as follows: EAGVVQSPRYKIIEKKQPVAFWCNPISGHNTLYWYLQNLGQGPELLIRYENEEAVDDSQLPKDRFSAERLKGVDSTLKIQPAELGDSAVYLCASSLGTGWETQYFGPGTRLLVL.

About this clone itself: This same CDR3 is encoded by further DNA sequences in the sample. The chain joins TRBV5-6 to TRBJ2-7; D may be TRBD2 (6 bases). The V end was cut by 4 bases, the J end by 3 bases, with 8 bases between. Germline assignment: CDR1 SGHDT and CDR2 YYEEEE. The CDR3 sequence is 12 residues long. CDR3 residues: CASSLGGYEQYV. CDR3 nucleotides: TGTGCCAGCAGCCTGGGAGGCTACGAGCAGTACGTC.

The chain recombines TRBV19 with TRBJ1-2, with D possibly TRBD1 on 5 matching bases. The CDR3 spans 14 residues. V was cut by 0 bases and J by 8 bases, with 13 bases left in between. Germline CDR1 and CDR2: LNHDA and SQIVND (reference sequence). The CDR3 DNA reads as TGTGCCAGTAGTATAGATCAGGGCCAACGAGGCTACACCTTC. Residues: CASSIDQGQRGYTF.

J is TRBJ2-3 and V is TRBV5-4; 11 bases fit TRBD1. The CDR3 is made up of 15 amino acids. The germline gives CDR1 SGHNT, CDR2 YYREEE (reference sequence). Germline trimming cut 4 bases from V and 4 bases from J; bases unmatched to any gene: 5. CDR3 in DNA: TGTGCCAGCAGCCCGGACAGGGGGCGCGCAGATACGCAGTATTTT. Its protein product is CASSPDRGRADTQYF.

V and J are TRBV10-3 and TRBJ1-2; TRBD1 agrees at 11 bases. V trimming: 8 bases; J trimming: 4 bases; junction bases outside the gene matches: 9. Germline V gives CDR1 ENHRY, CDR2 SYGVKD. This CDR3 comprises 15 residues. The CDR3 loop is CAIRGQGALSYGYTF. CDR3 nucleotide sequence: TGTGCCATCCGAGGACAGGGGGCGCTTAGCTATGGCTACACCTTC.

This clone turned up a few times. V usage is TRBV6-5 and J usage is TRBJ2-7, with D tentatively TRBD1 (6 bases). The CDR3 covers 14 residues. The germline V gene has CDR1 MNHEY and CDR2 SVGAGI. V was clipped by 6 bases and J by 6 bases, with 18 bases between them. Here the CDR3 reads CASRPGHQPGEQYV. For the CDR3, the DNA is TGTGCCAGCAGACCGGGACACCAGCCAGGCGAGCAGTACGTC.

The chain combines TRBV9 with TRBJ1-5, with 9 bases that match TRBD1. The V gene's germline CDR1 is SGDLS and CDR2 YYNGEE. V shed 0 bases and J 3 bases; nucleotides not matched to a gene: 7. CDR3 size: 17 residues. The CDR3 DNA reads as TGTGCCAGCAGCGTAGGGAATTGGGACAGGGTCAATCAGCCCCAGCATTTT. Protein product: CASSVGNWDRVNQPQHF.

This chain links TRBV6-6 with TRBJ2-5; 9 bases are a match to TRBD2. This CDR3 contains 16 residues. With V trimmed by 7 bases and J by 1 base, 10 bases remained unmatched. Germline V gene lookup returns CDR1 MNHNY and CDR2 SVGAGI (reference sequence). For the CDR3, the DNA is TGTGCCAGCAAAACCGGTCCGGGACTAGCCCAAGAGACCCAGTACTTC. It yields the protein CASKTGPGLAQETQYF.

The chain uses TRBV27 and TRBJ1-1; D may be TRBD1 (6 bases). The germline V and J ends were trimmed by 0 bases and 1 base, with 12 bases remaining between them. CDR3 length: 16 amino acids. Germline V CDR1 and CDR2: MNHEY, SMNVEV (reference sequence). CDR3: CASSLSAGASNTEAFF. CDR3 sequence (DNA): TGTGCCAGCAGTTTATCGGCGGGGGCCTCGAACACTGAAGCTTTCTTT.